The 7 T cell receptor beta chains listed next were all sequenced from one sample in a study of blood T cell repertoires in COVID-19. The table came from immunoSEQ multiplex PCR; TCRdb's copy has only in-frame clones and leaves some out. The table has fewer than 250,000 clones, 80% to 85% seen once. Sequenced: PBMCs or T cells enriched from blood (not recorded which). The receptors were gathered from a woman in her thirties who had been exposed to COVID-19.

The CDR3 loop reads CASSLGSGYGYTF. CDR3 nucleotide sequence: TGTGCCAGCAGCTTAGGTTCAGGCTATGGCTACACCTTC. This sequence joins TRBV11-2 and TRBJ1-2; the D is unclear. Germline V gene sequence: CDR1 SGHAT, CDR2 FQNNGV. Trimming left V 1 base short and J 4 bases short, with 7 bases between. The CDR3 spans 13 residues.

This chain joins TRBV6-1 and TRBJ1-2, with 7 bases identical to TRBD1. Germline values: CDR1 MNHNS, CDR2 SASEGT. V trimming: 0 bases; J trimming: 4 bases; junction bases outside the gene matches: 2. This CDR3 is built from 14 residues. CDR3 DNA sequence: TGTGCCAGCAGTGAAGCAGGGGGCGGCTATGGCTACACCTTC. This encodes CASSEAGGGYGYTF.

This clone was counted between two and nine times. The chain couples TRBV27 to TRBJ2-3, with 7 bases fitting TRBD2. The V gene's germline CDR1 is MNHEY and CDR2 SMNVEV (reference sequence). Trimming cost V 7 bases and J 3 bases; bases outside gene matches: 10. CDR3 length equals 15 residues. DNA of the CDR3: TGTGCCAGCACTATAGCCGGGGGAGGGACAGATACGCAGTATTTT. The encoded protein is CASTIAGGGTDTQYF.

The chain employs TRBV7-8 and TRBJ2-5; perhaps TRBD1 as D (7 bases). Per germline, CDR1 SGHVS and CDR2 FQNEAQ. The CDR3 loop spans 16 amino acids. Trimming removed 0 bases at V and 1 base at J, with 12 bases between. CDR3 sequence: CASSLALRGAQETQYF. CDR3 coding DNA: TGTGCCAGCAGCTTAGCACTCAGGGGGGCCCAAGAGACCCAGTACTTC.

This clone has only a few counts. The same CDR3 also results from other DNA sequences found in this sample. The gene calls are TRBV27 and TRBJ2-7; 7 nucleotides match TRBD1. The CDR3 consists of 13 residues. Germline V gene lookup returns CDR1 MNHEY and CDR2 SMNVEV (reference sequence). Trimming took 6 bases from V and 1 from J; bases not matched to a gene: 3. CDR3 region: CASRRQGSYEQYF. The CDR3 DNA is TGTGCCAGCAGAAGACAGGGTTCCTACGAGCAGTACTTC.

This chain connects TRBV28 to TRBJ1-3; D may be TRBD1 (5 bases). Trimming took 2 bases from V and 0 from J, leaving 5 bases between them. CDR1 MDHEN and CDR2 SYDVKM come from the germline V gene. This CDR3 has 14 residues. The CDR3 bases are TGTGCCAGCAGTTTAAGGGGCTCTGGAAACACCATATATTTT. This codes for CASSLRGSGNTIYF.

Concerning this clone: The CDR3 does not end in the conserved phenylalanine or tryptophan, so this is likely a read error. The DNA is omitted, as the CDR3 cannot be located on it reliably, and the CDR3 follows TCRdb's listing. J is TRBJ2-7 and V is TRBV24-1; TRBD2 is the table's D call, not checked against the DNA. The CDR3 adds up to 8 amino acids, both ends counted. CDR1 is KGHDR, CDR2 SFDVKD, per germline. CDR3 amino acids: CATSQGLI.